Listed here are 32 T cell receptor beta chains from one sample, sequenced in a study of PD-1 blockade in classical Hodgkin lymphoma. Measured with immunoSEQ multiplex PCR; TCRdb has only the in-frame clones, and not every one. This table holds some 9,200 clones, roughly 69% found once. Every patient experienced relapse after autologous stem cell transplantation, and brentuximab vedotin exposure varied. Thawed PBMCs were the source of CD4+ T cells, purified by magnetic negative selection. Sequenced here: CD4+ T cells from blood, sampled at baseline. The source of these receptors is a human donor with classical Hodgkin lymphoma.

The chain employs TRBV19 and TRBJ1-2; D possibly corresponds to TRBD1 (5 bases). CDR3 length: 14 amino acids. Germline CDR1 and CDR2: LNHDA and SQIVND (reference sequence). V shed 7 bases and J shed 1 base, with 13 bases lying between them. CDR3 protein: CASTLDKGNYGYTF. The CDR3 DNA follows: TGTGCCAGTACCTTGGACAAGGGTAACTATGGCTACACCTTC.

J is TRBJ2-4 and V is TRBV6-6; the D is unclear. V lost 4 bases and J lost 9, with 13 bases in between. Germline CDR1 reads MNHNY; CDR2 reads SVGAGI (reference sequence). The CDR3 has 13 amino acids. The CDR3 region has the DNA TGTGCCAGCAGTTCCCGAATTGATAGCATTCAGTACTTC. The encoded protein is CASSSRIDSIQYF.

The rearrangement uses TRBV15 and TRBJ2-2; 9 bases align to TRBD1. Per germline, CDR1 LNHNV and CDR2 YYDKDF (reference sequence). The J segment lost 7 bases and the V segment lost 3 bases, leaving 6 bases of the junction unmatched. This CDR3 has 15 amino acids. CDR3 loop: CATSSRTGAGGELFF. CDR3 DNA: TGTGCCACCAGCAGTAGGACAGGGGCTGGCGGGGAGCTGTTTTTT.

Here the CDR3 reads CSVVALAGRMSYNEQFF. The CDR3 DNA is TGCAGCGTTGTTGCGCTAGCGGGAAGGATGTCCTACAATGAGCAGTTCTTC. The V call is TRBV29-1, the J call TRBJ2-1, with 9 bases matching TRBD2. This CDR3 region has 17 residues. Per the germline V gene, CDR1 is SQVTM and CDR2 is ANQGSEA. J lost 1 base, V lost 4 bases, and 11 bases had no gene match.

The V and J genes are TRBV4-1 and TRBJ1-3, with D uncertain. Germline V lookup: CDR1 MGHRA, CDR2 YSYEKL. Trimming removed 4 bases at V and 2 bases at J, with 6 bases between. The CDR3 is 13 residues long. DNA of the CDR3: TGCGCCAGCAGCCGTTTCGCTGGAAACACCATATATTTT. Translated, it gives CASSRFAGNTIYF.

The genes are TRBV10-3 and TRBJ2-6; no definite D call. The germline CDR1 and CDR2 sequences are ENHRY and SYGVKD. The CDR3 is 15 residues long. Trimming pared 4 bases from V and 0 bases from J, leaving 7 bases between. In DNA form, the CDR3 reads TGTGCCATCAGTGTTGGGGACTCTGGGGCCAACGTCCTGACTTTC. It translates to CAISVGDSGANVLTF.

This clone appeared a few times. The V gene is TRBV4-2, the J gene TRBJ1-2; a weak D match, TRBD1 (5 bases). The V and J ends lost 0 bases and 8 bases respectively, with 19 bases between them. Germline CDR1 is LGHNA and CDR2 is YNFKEQ. This CDR3 has 16 amino acids. Here the CDR3 reads CASSQDGDRPDGGYTF. The DNA for the CDR3 is TGTGCCAGCAGCCAAGATGGGGACCGCCCAGACGGCGGCTACACCTTC.

This clone appeared a single time. The V gene is TRBV2, the J gene TRBJ1-5; 7 nucleotides match TRBD1. V was clipped by 4 bases and J by 5 bases; unmatched bases: 2. Germline V CDR1 and CDR2: SNHLY, FYNNEI. The CDR3 runs 13 residues. The CDR3 coding sequence is TGTGCCAGCAGTGCAACAGGGGATCAGCCCCAGCATTTT. Translated: CASSATGDQPQHF.

The CDR3 coding sequence is TGTGCCAGTAGTGGACTGGGACTAGCGGGAGCATCGGGGACCCAGTACTTC. Protein product: CASSGLGLAGASGTQYF. The genes are TRBV19 and TRBJ2-5, with 14 bases identical to TRBD2. J gave up 7 bases and V 5 bases, and 12 bases lay outside the gene matches. The germline V gene has CDR1 LNHDA and CDR2 SQIVND (reference sequence). The CDR3 has 17 residues.

This chain uses TRBV28 with TRBJ2-7, with D perhaps matching TRBD1 or TRBD2 (5 bases each). Germline CDR1 and CDR2: MDHEN and SYDVKM. The CDR3 length is 13 residues. Trimming left V 7 bases short and J 5 bases short, with 15 bases between. The CDR3 region is CASNQGAGNEQYF. For the CDR3, the DNA is TGTGCCAGCAACCAGGGAGCAGGCAACGAGCAGTACTTC.

The chain employs TRBV28 and TRBJ2-3; 11 positions match TRBD2. V dropped 6 bases and J dropped 2; count of bases not matched to a gene: 10. This CDR3 is built from 17 residues. Germline V gives CDR1 MDHEN, CDR2 SYDVKM. The CDR3 is CASSVPGLAEHTDTQYF. The DNA for the CDR3 is TGTGCCAGCAGCGTCCCGGGACTAGCGGAACACACAGATACGCAGTATTTT.

The chain is built from TRBV5-1 and TRBJ1-2, with D perhaps matching TRBD1 (5 bases). From germline, CDR1 is SGHRS and CDR2 YFSETQ. V lost 4 bases, J lost 8 bases, and 21 bases lay in between. The length of the CDR3 is 15 residues. The chain's CDR3 is CASSAGTLVGGGYTF. The CDR3 nucleotides read TGCGCCAGCAGCGCTGGGACCCTAGTTGGAGGAGGCTACACCTTC.

The chain recombines TRBV21-1 with TRBJ2-2. TRBV21-1 constitutes a pseudogene. This CDR3 is built from 16 residues. CDR3 amino acids: CASSKAGTARTGELFF. Here the CDR3 DNA reads TGTGCCAGCAGCAAAGCGGGAACAGCGCGAACCGGGGAGCTGTTTTTT.

This chain uses TRBV10-3 with TRBJ1-5; tentative D call: TRBD1 (6 bases). CDR1 and CDR2 from the germline V gene are ENHRY and SYGVKD. The CDR3 sequence is 15 residues long. The V end was cut by 2 bases, the J end by 0 bases, with 8 bases between. CDR3 loop: CAISEGQLSNQPQHF. The CDR3 coding sequence is TGTGCCATCAGTGAGGGACAGCTTAGCAATCAGCCCCAGCATTTT.

The CDR3 bases are TGCGCCAGCAGCACGGACAGGGTTCAGGAAAAACTGTTTTTT. Its protein is CASSTDRVQEKLFF. This chain connects TRBV5-1 to TRBJ1-4, with 8 nucleotides matching TRBD1. The junction had 7 bases not matched to a gene; V was cut back by 4 bases and J by 8 bases. Germline assignment: CDR1 SGHRS and CDR2 YFSETQ. The CDR3 has 14 residues.

CDR3 protein: CASSPPSRSYEQYF. CDR3 nucleotides: TGTGCCAGCTCACCACCCTCTCGTTCCTACGAGCAGTACTTC. The chain is built from TRBV18 and TRBJ2-5; no definite D call. The DNA end is more similar to TRBJ2-7, so the J call may be wrong. Germline CDR1 KGHSH, CDR2 LQKENI. The CDR3 has 14 amino acids.

This clone rates as medium-sized (0.01 to 0.1%). The chain carries TRBV30 and TRBJ1-1; TRBD1 matches at 7 bases. This CDR3 region has 12 residues. The ends lost 2 bases at V and 8 bases at J; junction bases unmatched: 5. Germline values: CDR1 GTSNPN, CDR2 SVGIG (reference sequence). CDR3 bases: TGTGCCTGGAGTAGAGGACAGGCCGAAGCTTTCTTT. This sequence encodes CAWSRGQAEAFF.

This clone has only a few counts. The V gene is TRBV5-1, the J gene TRBJ2-1; 8 bases are a match to TRBD2. The ends lost 4 bases at V and 0 bases at J; junction bases unmatched: 9. Germline lookup yields CDR1 SGHRS and CDR2 YFSETQ. This CDR3 spans 17 amino acids. In DNA form, the CDR3 reads TGCGCCAGCAGCGGTAATAGCGGGACTAGCTCCTACAATGAGCAGTTCTTC. Amino acid sequence: CASSGNSGTSSYNEQFF.

This chain connects TRBV5-1 to TRBJ2-3, with 10 bases that match TRBD2. The V gene's germline CDR1 is SGHRS and CDR2 YFSETQ. Trimming removed 4 bases from V and 3 bases from J; junction bases left unmatched: 14. This CDR3 region has 18 residues. The CDR3 protein is CASSRSTFVGLATDTQYF. The CDR3 region has the DNA TGCGCCAGCAGCCGTTCCACTTTTGTGGGACTAGCGACAGATACGCAGTATTTT.

This clone was detected only a few times. The rearrangement links TRBV5-1 to TRBJ1-6, with 9 bases matching TRBD1. Germline trimming cut 3 bases from V and 9 bases from J; bases unmatched to any gene: 7. The CDR3 is 15 amino acids. The V gene's germline CDR1 is SGHRS and CDR2 YFSETQ. The CDR3 region is CASSSGQGSSSPLHF. The CDR3 DNA sequence: TGCGCCAGCAGCTCAGGACAGGGGTCATCTTCACCCCTCCACTTT.

The V call is TRBV27, the J call TRBJ2-7; 7 nucleotides align to TRBD2. Unmatched junction bases numbered 3, after V lost 2 bases and J lost 5 bases. Germline CDR1 and CDR2: MNHEY and SMNVEV (reference sequence). The CDR3 covers 13 residues. The CDR3 sequence: CASSLDGGDEQYF. The CDR3 DNA is TGTGCCAGCAGTTTAGATGGGGGGGACGAGCAGTACTTC.

For this clone: Compared with germline, one end of the junction differs, possibly owing to a read error. This sequence joins TRBV7-7 and TRBJ2-2; TRBD2 might be the D (5 bases). The CDR3 contains 13 residues. From germline, CDR1 is SSHAT and CDR2 FNYEAQ (reference sequence). CDR3 in DNA: TGTGCTAGCAGCTTAGCGCCCGCCGGGGAGCTGTTTTTT. This encodes CASSLAPAGELFF. The full variable domain, rest sourced from reference TRBV7-7 and TRBJ2-2, is GAGVSQSPRYKVTKRGQDVTLRCDPISSHATLYWYQQALGQGPEFLTYFNYEAQPDKSGLPSDRFSAERPEGSISTLTIQRTEQRDSAMYRCASSLAPAGELFFGEGSRLTVL.

The V gene is TRBV5-1, the J gene TRBJ2-5; 8 bases agree with TRBD2. The junction had 6 bases not matched to a gene; V was cut back by 3 bases and J by 5 bases. CDR1 SGHRS and CDR2 YFSETQ come from the germline V gene. The CDR3 is 14 amino acids. The chain's CDR3 is CASSSGLVGETQYF. The CDR3 DNA sequence: TGCGCCAGCAGCTCGGGACTAGTTGGGGAGACCCAGTACTTC.

CDR3 in amino acids: CATSREGRTSPLHF. The CDR3 DNA reads as TGTGCCACCAGCAGAGAGGGCAGGACTTCACCCCTCCACTTT. V gene TRBV15 combines with J gene TRBJ1-6; D remains unclear. This CDR3 is 14 amino acids long. CDR1 LNHNV and CDR2 YYDKDF come from the germline V gene (reference sequence). V gave up 0 bases and J gave up 9 bases, with 9 bases separating them.

The chain joins TRBV5-1 to TRBJ2-7; no definite D call. Per germline, CDR1 SGHRS and CDR2 YFSETQ. CDR3 length: 14 amino acids. V gave up 6 bases and J gave up 3 bases, with 16 bases separating them. CDR3 loop: CASTLGQDHYEQYF. The CDR3 DNA reads as TGCGCCAGCACCCTAGGGCAGGATCACTACGAGCAGTACTTC.

This chain links TRBV7-2 with TRBJ1-2; D might be TRBD1 (5 bases). There are 13 residues in the CDR3. Trimming took 5 bases from V and 4 from J, leaving 11 bases between them. The V gene's germline CDR1 is SGHTA and CDR2 FQGNSA. DNA of the CDR3: TGTGCCAGCAGCCCGGGGACCTCCTATGGCTACACCTTC. This encodes CASSPGTSYGYTF.

This chain connects TRBV28 to TRBJ1-4; weak D call: TRBD1 (6 bases). Between the trimmed V and J ends, which lost 5 bases and 7 bases, there was a span of 14 bases. CDR3 size: 14 residues. The germline gives CDR1 MDHEN, CDR2 SYDVKM. The CDR3 sequence: CASSKQGAVEKLFF. The DNA of the CDR3 is TGTGCCAGCAGTAAACAGGGAGCGGTTGAAAAACTGTTTTTT.

The chain has TRBV13 and TRBJ1-6; 7 positions agree with TRBD1. The CDR3 spans 14 residues. CDR1 PRHDT and CDR2 FYEKMQ come from the germline V gene (reference sequence). V lost 5 bases, J lost 5 bases, and 3 bases stayed unmatched. The CDR3 coding sequence is TGTGCCAGCAGCCTGGGACAGAATAATTCACCCCTCCACTTT. This gives the protein CASSLGQNNSPLHF.

This clone was observed a handful of times. The gene calls are TRBV5-1 and TRBJ2-1; D is possibly TRBD1 or TRBD2 (5 bases each). The CDR3 runs 17 residues. V was clipped by 6 bases and J by 7 bases, with 26 bases between them. From germline, CDR1 is SGHRS and CDR2 YFSETQ. CDR3 in amino acids: CASTPRRGTAEDNEQFF. CDR3 DNA: TGCGCCAGCACCCCCCGTAGGGGAACAGCGGAGGATAATGAGCAGTTCTTC.

As DNA, the CDR3 is TGTGCCAGCAGTGACCGGGACAGGGTACGACGCGAGCAGTACTTC. It is translated as CASSDRDRVRREQYF. The V call is TRBV2, the J call TRBJ2-7; 9 bases are shared with TRBD1. Germline-derived CDR1 and CDR2 are SNHLY and FYNNEI. V shed 3 bases and J 6 bases; nucleotides not matched to a gene: 9. The CDR3 loop spans 15 amino acids.

The V gene is TRBV7-2, the J gene TRBJ2-2, with D perhaps matching TRBD1 or TRBD2 (6 bases each). Looked up from germline, CDR1 is SGHTA and CDR2 is FQGNSA. V was shortened by 1 base and J by 4 bases, with 10 bases between the two germline ends. The CDR3 runs 15 residues. Here the CDR3 reads CASSLGGAGTGELFF. DNA of the CDR3: TGTGCCAGCAGCTTAGGGGGGGCAGGCACCGGGGAGCTGTTTTTT.

This rearrangement joins TRBV6-1 to TRBJ1-2, with D possibly TRBD1 on 5 matching bases. With 6 bases removed from V and 4 bases from J, the gap between germline ends came to 15 bases. The CDR3 loop spans 14 amino acids. Germline CDR1 reads MNHNS; CDR2 reads SASEGT. CDR3 sequence (DNA): TGTGCCAGCAGCGTCCAGGGTTGGAGCTATGGCTACACCTTC. Translated, it gives CASSVQGWSYGYTF.